These T cell receptor beta chains were read from a single sample in a study of blood T cells in healthy people across ages. Using its own MiXCR run on the 5' RACE reads, TCRdb lists one record per CDR3 protein. The table has approximately 350,000 distinct CDR3 sequences, about 49% seen once. The sequencing input was blood. The receptors originated from a man in his sixties in good health. Both conserved end residues are part of each CDR3. D genes are given only for firm matches. For some rows the clone size is stated as once, few or many, or as a class when expanded; others skip it.

-	-	TRBV11-2	TRBJ2-5	TGTGCCAGCAGCTTAGCCTGGGGGGAGACCCAGTACTTC	CASSLAWGETQYF
-	-	TRBV12-3/TRBV12-4	TRBJ2-1	TGTGCCAGCAGATTAACAGGATTGACATACAATGAGCAGTTCTTC	CASRLTGLTYNEQFF
-	-	TRBV28	TRBJ2-7	TGTGCCAGCAGTCAACCCGACTGCGAGCAGTACTTC	CASSQPDCEQYF
few	-	TRBV5-8	TRBJ2-5	TGTGCCAGCAGCTCCGGGTCCCCCCGGGAGACCCAGTACTTC	CASSSGSPRETQYF
-	-	TRBV4-3	TRBJ2-3	TGCGCCAGCAGCCAAGAGGGAGTTACAGATACGCAGTATTTT	CASSQEGVTDTQYF
-	-	TRBV11-3	TRBJ1-1	TGTGCCAGCAGCTTGACAACAGGGTCGAACACTGAAGCTTTCTTT	CASSLTTGSNTEAFF
-	-	TRBV28	TRBJ2-3	TGTGCCAGCAGTTCCGGGGGTCGCGGGAAGACAGATACGCAGTATTTT	CASSSGGRGKTDTQYF
few	-	TRBV2	TRBJ2-6	TGTGCCAGCAGTGAAGCGCTTAGGGGCAGGCGGACCGGGGCCAACGTCCTGACTTTC	CASSEALRGRRTGANVLTF
-	-	TRBV7-2	TRBJ1-1	TGTGCCAGCAGCCTAACCAGAGCCCCGGGGAACACTGAAGCTTTCTTT	CASSLTRAPGNTEAFF
-	TRBD1	TRBV29-1	TRBJ1-4	TGCAGCGGATCTACAGGGGGCAGTAAAAGTGAAAAACTGTTTTTT	CSGSTGGSKSEKLFF
few	TRBD2	TRBV20-1	TRBJ2-1	TGCAGTGCTAGAGATAAACGGGAGGACCCCAATGAGCAGTTCTTC	CSARDKREDPNEQFF
-	-	TRBV12-3/TRBV12-4	TRBJ2-5	TGTGCCAGCAGGGGGGACTCCGAAGAGACCCAGTACTTC	CASRGDSEETQYF
few	TRBD1	TRBV11-2	TRBJ2-5	TGTGCCAGCAGTGGACAGGGCCAAGAGACCCAGTACTTC	CASSGQGQETQYF
-	TRBD2	TRBV5-4	TRBJ2-5	TGTGCCAGCAGCGTTAAGATAGCGGGGGGCCAAGAGACCCAGTACTTC	CASSVKIAGGQETQYF
-	-	TRBV12-3/TRBV12-4	TRBJ2-6	TGTGCCAGCGTTCAAGCCGGGACGGACCTAATTATAGGTGCTGGGGCCAACGTCCTGACTTTC	CASVQAGTDLIIGAGANVLTF
many	-	TRBV7-2	TRBJ2-1	TGTGCCAGCAGCTTCGAGTTTAGCGGCCGGCAGTTCTTC	CASSFEFSGRQFF
once	-	TRBV4-3	TRBJ1-2	TGCGCCAGCAGCCATGACGACAGGAACTATGGCTACACCTTC	CASSHDDRNYGYTF
-	TRBD2	TRBV10-3	TRBJ2-1	TGTGCCATCAGTGACCGTAATTTCGGGACTAGCGGTGGTGAGCAGTTCTTC	CAISDRNFGTSGGEQFF
few	-	TRBV20-1	TRBJ2-7	TGCAGTGCTAGTAAGGGGACCTACGAGCAGTACTTC	CSASKGTYEQYF